One sample yielded the 15 T cell receptor beta chains listed below, sequenced in a study of OX40 agonist ivuxolimab in advanced cancers. Clones were sequenced by immunoSEQ multiplex PCR, and TCRdb holds only the in-frame ones, with some missing. The top ten clones hold 0.76% of a sample with about 58,000 clones, about nine tenths of them seen once. Specimen: CD4+ or CD8+ T cells sorted from blood, collected in a trial of the OX40 agonist ivuxolimab. These TCRs come from an adult with an advanced solid tumor such as melanoma, head and neck, liver or kidney cancer.

For the CDR3, the DNA is TGCGCCAGCAGCCAAGAGGGATACGGTGATTCACCCCTCCACTTT. Residues: CASSQEGYGDSPLHF. V gene TRBV4-1 combines with J gene TRBJ1-6; D is uncertain. Trimming pared 0 bases from V and 8 bases from J, leaving 11 bases between. The CDR3 totals 15 residues. Per the germline V gene, CDR1 is MGHRA and CDR2 is YSYEKL.

V and J are TRBV19 and TRBJ1-1, with TRBD1 identical over 8 bases. Germline CDR1 and CDR2: LNHDA and SQIVND (reference sequence). V gave up 6 bases and J gave up 10 bases; unmatched junction bases: 13. CDR3 size: 14 residues. In DNA, the CDR3 is TGTGCCAGTAGGGTTCCGGGACAGGCTGCTGCAGCTTTCTTT. Translated, it gives CASRVPGQAAAAFF.

The chain carries TRBV18 and TRBJ2-2; D uncertain. Looked up from germline, CDR1 is KGHSH and CDR2 is LQKENI. This CDR3 has 14 amino acids. V gave up 5 bases and J gave up 1 base, with 8 bases separating them. The CDR3 DNA reads as TGTGCCAGCTCAATACAACGGAACACCGGGGAGCTGTTTTTT. This codes for CASSIQRNTGELFF.

The chain has TRBV5-1 and TRBJ2-2; D is undetermined. V lost 0 bases and J 4 bases, leaving 4 bases between the germline ends. Germline CDR1 is SGHRS and CDR2 is YFSETQ. The CDR3 is 13 amino acids. The CDR3 region has the DNA TGCGCCAGCAGCTTGGGTCGCACCGGGGAGCTGTTTTTT. Amino acid sequence: CASSLGRTGELFF.

The rearrangement joins TRBV2 to TRBJ1-5; D gene unclear. CDR1 is SNHLY and CDR2 is FYNNEI in the germline V gene. The germline V and J ends were trimmed by 7 bases and 0 bases, with 7 bases remaining between them. The CDR3 extends over 13 amino acids. This chain's CDR3 is CASTRDSNQPQHF. CDR3 sequence (DNA): TGTGCCAGCACGAGGGATAGCAATCAGCCCCAGCATTTT.

The chain's CDR3 is CASSFFGAGSNEQFF. The CDR3 DNA is TGTGCCAGCAGCTTTTTTGGGGCGGGGAGTAATGAGCAGTTCTTC. This chain uses TRBV5-6 with TRBJ2-1, with a tentative D call TRBD2 (6 bases). The CDR3 sequence is 15 residues long. Trimming took 2 bases from V and 7 from J, leaving 16 bases between them. CDR1 and CDR2 from the germline V gene are SGHDT and YYEEEE.

The chain has TRBV11-2 and TRBJ1-5; D uncertain. CDR3 size: 13 residues. With 3 bases removed from V and 4 bases from J, the gap between germline ends came to 7 bases. Germline V lookup: CDR1 SGHAT, CDR2 FQNNGV. CDR3 region: CASSFQTNQPQHF. Here the CDR3 DNA reads TGTGCCAGCAGCTTTCAGACAAATCAGCCCCAGCATTTT.

This clone was seen once. This rearrangement joins TRBV7-2 to TRBJ1-5; D is perhaps TRBD1 (5 bases). Per germline, CDR1 SGHTA and CDR2 FQGNSA. Trimming took off 5 bases at V and 6 bases at J, with 14 bases between the two ends. This CDR3 region has 14 residues. The CDR3 spells CASSITGVTQPQHF. CDR3 sequence (DNA): TGTGCCAGCAGCATAACAGGCGTAACTCAGCCCCAGCATTTT. The whole variable domain, filled in from reference TRBV7-2 and TRBJ1-5, reads GAGVSQSPSNKVTEKGKDVELRCDPISGHTALYWYRQSLGQGLEFLIYFQGNSAPDKSGLPSDRFSAERTGGSVSTLTIQRTQQEDSAVYLCASSITGVTQPQHFGDGTRLSIL.

The table lists this clone with a count of one. The chain links TRBV28 to TRBJ2-3; 12 bases line up with TRBD2. Germline V gene data show CDR1 as MDHEN and CDR2 as SYDVKM. The CDR3 has 19 amino acids. The V gene end was trimmed by 4 bases and the J gene end by 0 bases; junction bases not matched to a gene: 11. CDR3 amino acids: CASSSPTLAGGPSTDTQYF. In DNA form, the CDR3 reads TGTGCCAGCAGTTCGCCGACTCTAGCGGGAGGGCCTAGCACAGATACGCAGTATTTT.

The CDR3 region has the DNA TGTGCCAGCAGCTTAAACAGGGGTATCCAAGAGACCCAGTACTTC. Amino acid sequence: CASSLNRGIQETQYF. J is TRBJ2-5 and V is TRBV14; 7 positions agree with TRBD1. This CDR3 is built from 15 residues. In germline, CDR1 is SGHDN, CDR2 FVKESK. The ends lost 5 bases at V and 1 base at J; junction bases unmatched: 7.

This clone was found a few times. The chain combines TRBV5-1 with TRBJ2-5; 7 nucleotides line up with TRBD1. The CDR3 sequence is 14 residues long. The germline V gene has CDR1 SGHRS and CDR2 YFSETQ. Trimming took 1 base from V and 3 from J; bases not matched to a gene: 3. The CDR3 is CASSLFGTEETQYF. DNA for the CDR3: TGCGCCAGCAGCTTGTTCGGGACAGAAGAGACCCAGTACTTC.

The chain combines TRBV19 with TRBJ2-2, with a tentative D call TRBD2 (6 bases). Looked up from germline, CDR1 is LNHDA and CDR2 is SQIVND (reference sequence). This CDR3 has 14 residues. The V and J ends lost 10 bases and 7 bases respectively, with 19 bases between them. In DNA, the CDR3 is TGTGCCACTACAGTAGGTCGGGGGAGCGGGGAGCTGTTTTTT. Translating it yields CATTVGRGSGELFF.

On this clone: This sample includes further DNA sequences coding for the same CDR3. V is TRBV5-1 and J is TRBJ2-3; 9 bases agree with TRBD2. The ends lost 3 bases at V and 3 bases at J; junction bases unmatched: 5. CDR3 size: 15 residues. Germline CDR1 is SGHRS and CDR2 is YFSETQ. The CDR3 region is CASSSLAGATDTQYF. CDR3 bases: TGCGCCAGCAGCTCATTAGCGGGAGCTACAGATACGCAGTATTTT. The full variable domain, rest sourced from reference TRBV5-1 and TRBJ2-3, is KAGVTQTPRYLIKTRGQQVTLSCSPISGHRSVSWYQQTPGQGLQFLFEYFSETQRNKGNFPGRFSGRQFSNSRSEMNVSTLELGDSALYLCASSSLAGATDTQYFGPGTRLTVL.

The chain employs TRBV7-9 and TRBJ2-7; D is uncertain. The CDR3 totals 14 residues. Trimming left V 1 base short and J 2 bases short, with 9 bases between. Germline CDR1 and CDR2: SEHNR and FQNEAQ (reference sequence). The CDR3 sequence: CASSLERRPYEQYF. Written as DNA, the CDR3 is TGTGCCAGCAGCTTAGAACGAAGGCCCTACGAGCAGTACTTC.

This rearrangement joins TRBV7-2 to TRBJ2-3, with TRBD2 identical over 11 bases. From germline, CDR1 is SGHTA and CDR2 FQGNSA. V was pared by 6 bases and J by 5 bases, with 10 bases of the junction left unmatched. CDR3 length equals 16 residues. Here the CDR3 DNA reads TGTGCCAGCAGAGAAACTAGCGGGGGAGAGGAAGATACGCAGTATTTT. Protein sequence: CASRETSGGEEDTQYF.